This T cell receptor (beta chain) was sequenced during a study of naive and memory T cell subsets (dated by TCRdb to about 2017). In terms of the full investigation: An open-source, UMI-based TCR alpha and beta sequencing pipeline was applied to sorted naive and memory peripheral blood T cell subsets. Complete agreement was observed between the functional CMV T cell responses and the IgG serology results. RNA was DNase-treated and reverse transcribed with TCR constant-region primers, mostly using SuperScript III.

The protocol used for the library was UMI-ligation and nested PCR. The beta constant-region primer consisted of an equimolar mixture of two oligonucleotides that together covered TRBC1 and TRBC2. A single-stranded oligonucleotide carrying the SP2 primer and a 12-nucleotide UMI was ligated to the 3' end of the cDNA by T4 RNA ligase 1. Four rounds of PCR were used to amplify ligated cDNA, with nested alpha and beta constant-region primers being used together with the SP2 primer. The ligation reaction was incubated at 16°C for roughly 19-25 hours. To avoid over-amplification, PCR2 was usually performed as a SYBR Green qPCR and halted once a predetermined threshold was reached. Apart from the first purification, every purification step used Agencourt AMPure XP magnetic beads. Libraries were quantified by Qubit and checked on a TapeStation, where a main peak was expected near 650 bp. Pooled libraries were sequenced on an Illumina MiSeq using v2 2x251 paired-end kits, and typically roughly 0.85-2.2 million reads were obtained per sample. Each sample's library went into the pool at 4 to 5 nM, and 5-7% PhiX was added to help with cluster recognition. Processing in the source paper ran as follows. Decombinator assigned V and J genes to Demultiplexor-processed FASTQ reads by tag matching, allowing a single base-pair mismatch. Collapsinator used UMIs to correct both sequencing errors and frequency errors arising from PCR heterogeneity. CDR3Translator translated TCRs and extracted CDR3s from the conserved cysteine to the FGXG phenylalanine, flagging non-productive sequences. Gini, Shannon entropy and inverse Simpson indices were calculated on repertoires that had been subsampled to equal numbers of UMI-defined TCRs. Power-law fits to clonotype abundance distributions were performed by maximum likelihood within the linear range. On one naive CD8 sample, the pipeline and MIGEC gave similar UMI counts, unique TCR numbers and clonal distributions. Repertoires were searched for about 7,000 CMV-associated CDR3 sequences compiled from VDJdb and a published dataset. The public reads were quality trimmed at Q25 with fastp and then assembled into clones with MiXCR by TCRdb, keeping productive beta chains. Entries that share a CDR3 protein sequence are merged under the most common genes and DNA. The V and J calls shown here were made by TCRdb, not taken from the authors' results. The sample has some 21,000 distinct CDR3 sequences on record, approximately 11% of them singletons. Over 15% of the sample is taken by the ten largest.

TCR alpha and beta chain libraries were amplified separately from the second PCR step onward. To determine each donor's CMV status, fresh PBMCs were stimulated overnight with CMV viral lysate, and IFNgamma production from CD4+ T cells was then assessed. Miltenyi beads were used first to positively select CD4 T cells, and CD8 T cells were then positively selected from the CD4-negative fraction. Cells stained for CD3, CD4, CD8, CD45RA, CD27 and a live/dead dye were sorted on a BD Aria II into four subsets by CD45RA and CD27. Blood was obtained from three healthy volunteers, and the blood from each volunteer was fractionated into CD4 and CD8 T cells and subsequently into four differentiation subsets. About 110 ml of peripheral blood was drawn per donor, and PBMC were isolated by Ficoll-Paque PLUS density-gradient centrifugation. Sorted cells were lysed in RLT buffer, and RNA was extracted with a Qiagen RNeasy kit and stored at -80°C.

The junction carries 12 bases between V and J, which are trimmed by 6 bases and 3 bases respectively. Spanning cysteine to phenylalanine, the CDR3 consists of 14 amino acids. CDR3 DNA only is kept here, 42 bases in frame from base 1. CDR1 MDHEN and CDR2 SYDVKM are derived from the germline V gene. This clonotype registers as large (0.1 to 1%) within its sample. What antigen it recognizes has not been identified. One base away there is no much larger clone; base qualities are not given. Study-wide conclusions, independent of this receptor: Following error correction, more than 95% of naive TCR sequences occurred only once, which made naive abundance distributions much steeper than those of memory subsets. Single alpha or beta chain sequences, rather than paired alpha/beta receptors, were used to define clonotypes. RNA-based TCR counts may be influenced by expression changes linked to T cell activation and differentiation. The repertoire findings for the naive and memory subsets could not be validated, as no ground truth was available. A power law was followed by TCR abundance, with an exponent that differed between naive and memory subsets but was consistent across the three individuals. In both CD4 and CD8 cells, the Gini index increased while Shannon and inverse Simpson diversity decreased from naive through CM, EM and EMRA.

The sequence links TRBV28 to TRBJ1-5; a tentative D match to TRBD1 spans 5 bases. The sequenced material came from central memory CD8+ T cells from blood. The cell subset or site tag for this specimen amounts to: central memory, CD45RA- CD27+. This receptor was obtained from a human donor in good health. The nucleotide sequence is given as TGTGCCAGCAGCAGGGCCGCATTCAATCAGCCCCAGCATTTT. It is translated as CASSRAAFNQPQHF.